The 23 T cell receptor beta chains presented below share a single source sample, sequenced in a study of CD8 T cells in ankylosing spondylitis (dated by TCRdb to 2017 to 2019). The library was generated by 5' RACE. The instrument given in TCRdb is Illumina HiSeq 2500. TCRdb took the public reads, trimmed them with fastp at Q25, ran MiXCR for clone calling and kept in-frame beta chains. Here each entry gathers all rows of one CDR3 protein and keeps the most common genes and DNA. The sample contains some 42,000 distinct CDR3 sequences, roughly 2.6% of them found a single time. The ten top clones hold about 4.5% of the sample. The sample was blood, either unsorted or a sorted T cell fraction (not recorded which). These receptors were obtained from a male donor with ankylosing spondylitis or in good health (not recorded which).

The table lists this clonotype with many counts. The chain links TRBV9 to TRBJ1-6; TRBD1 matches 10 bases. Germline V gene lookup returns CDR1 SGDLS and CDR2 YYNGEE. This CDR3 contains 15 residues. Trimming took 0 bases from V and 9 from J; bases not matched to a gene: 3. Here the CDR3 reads CASSVADRGGSPLHF. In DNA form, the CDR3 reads TGTGCCAGCAGCGTAGCGGACAGGGGGGGTTCACCCCTCCACTTT.

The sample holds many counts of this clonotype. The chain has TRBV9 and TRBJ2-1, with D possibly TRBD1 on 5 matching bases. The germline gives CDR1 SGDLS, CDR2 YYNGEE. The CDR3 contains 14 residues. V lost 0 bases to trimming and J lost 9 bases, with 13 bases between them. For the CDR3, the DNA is TGTGCCAGCAGCGTAGCCCCCCGCCAGGGTGAGCAGTTCTTC. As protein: CASSVAPRQGEQFF.

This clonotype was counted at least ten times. The CDR3 reads CASSGDGPWTGNTIYF. CDR3 bases: TGTGCCAGCAGCGGAGACGGGCCTTGGACTGGAAACACCATATATTTT. The rearrangement joins TRBV9 to TRBJ1-3; no firm D call. From germline, CDR1 is SGDLS and CDR2 YYNGEE. The CDR3 covers 16 residues. V was shortened by 3 bases and J by 2 bases, with 15 bases between the two germline ends.

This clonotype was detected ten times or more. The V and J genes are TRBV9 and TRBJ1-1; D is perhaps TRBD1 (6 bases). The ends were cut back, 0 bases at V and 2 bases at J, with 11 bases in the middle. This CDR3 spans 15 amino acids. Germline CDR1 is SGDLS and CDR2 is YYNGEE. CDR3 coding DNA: TGTGCCAGCAGCGTAGATTACAGGGACAACACTGAAGCTTTCTTT. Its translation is CASSVDYRDNTEAFF.

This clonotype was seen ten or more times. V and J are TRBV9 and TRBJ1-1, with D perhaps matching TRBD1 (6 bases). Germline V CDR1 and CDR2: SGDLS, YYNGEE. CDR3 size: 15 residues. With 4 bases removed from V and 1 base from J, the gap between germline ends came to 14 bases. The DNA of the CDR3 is TGTGCCAGCAGCCTAGATGGGACAAGGAACACTGAAGCTTTCTTT. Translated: CASSLDGTRNTEAFF.

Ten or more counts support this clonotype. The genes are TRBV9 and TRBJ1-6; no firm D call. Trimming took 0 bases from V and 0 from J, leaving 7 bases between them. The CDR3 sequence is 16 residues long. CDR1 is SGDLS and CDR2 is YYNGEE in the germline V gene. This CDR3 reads CASSVEGSSYNSPLHF. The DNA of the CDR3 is TGTGCCAGCAGCGTAGAGGGCAGCTCCTATAATTCACCCCTCCACTTT.

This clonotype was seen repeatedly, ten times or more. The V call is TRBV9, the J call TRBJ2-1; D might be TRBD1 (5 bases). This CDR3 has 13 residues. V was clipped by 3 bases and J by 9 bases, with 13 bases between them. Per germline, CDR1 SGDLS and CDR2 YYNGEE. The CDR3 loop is CASSEGPQVEQFF. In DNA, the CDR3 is TGTGCCAGCAGCGAGGGGCCCCAGGTTGAGCAGTTCTTC.

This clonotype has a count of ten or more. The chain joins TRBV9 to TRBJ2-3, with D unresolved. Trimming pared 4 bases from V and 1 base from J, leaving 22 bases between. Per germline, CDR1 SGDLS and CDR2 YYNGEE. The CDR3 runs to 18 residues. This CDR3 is CASSPQLLHFRRTDTQYF. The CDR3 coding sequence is TGTGCCAGCAGCCCTCAACTCTTACACTTCCGACGCACAGATACGCAGTATTTT.

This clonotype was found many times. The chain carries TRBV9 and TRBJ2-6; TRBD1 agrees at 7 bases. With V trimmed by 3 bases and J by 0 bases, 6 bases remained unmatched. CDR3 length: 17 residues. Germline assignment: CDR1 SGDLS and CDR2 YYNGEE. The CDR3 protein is CASSGPGQISGANVLTF. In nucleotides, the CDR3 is TGTGCCAGCAGCGGCCCGGGACAGATCTCTGGGGCCAACGTCCTGACTTTC.

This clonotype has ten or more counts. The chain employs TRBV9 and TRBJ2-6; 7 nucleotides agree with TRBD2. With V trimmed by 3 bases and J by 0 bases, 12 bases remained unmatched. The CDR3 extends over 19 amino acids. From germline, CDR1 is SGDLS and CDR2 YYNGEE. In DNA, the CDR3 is TGTGCCAGCAGCGCTCCTCATCCTAGCGGAAGCTCTGGGGCCAACGTCCTGACTTTC. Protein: CASSAPHPSGSSGANVLTF.

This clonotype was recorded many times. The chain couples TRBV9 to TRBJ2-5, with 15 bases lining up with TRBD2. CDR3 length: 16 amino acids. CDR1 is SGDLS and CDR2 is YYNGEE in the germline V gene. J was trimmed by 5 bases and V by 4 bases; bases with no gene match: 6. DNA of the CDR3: TGTGCCAGCAGCCTAGGGACTAGCGGGAGGACCGAGACCCAGTACTTC. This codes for CASSLGTSGRTETQYF.

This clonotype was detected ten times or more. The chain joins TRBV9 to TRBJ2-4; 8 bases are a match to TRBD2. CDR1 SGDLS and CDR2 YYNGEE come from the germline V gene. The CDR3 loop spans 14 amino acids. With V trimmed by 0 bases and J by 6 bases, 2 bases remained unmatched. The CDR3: CASSVGTSGNIQYF. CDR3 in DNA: TGTGCCAGCAGCGTAGGCACTAGCGGAAACATTCAGTACTTC.

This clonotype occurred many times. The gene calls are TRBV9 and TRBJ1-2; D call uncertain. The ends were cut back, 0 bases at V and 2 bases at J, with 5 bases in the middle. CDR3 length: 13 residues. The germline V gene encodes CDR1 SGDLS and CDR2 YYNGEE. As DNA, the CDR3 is TGTGCCAGCAGCGTAGTCCAGAACTATGGCTACACCTTC. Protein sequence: CASSVVQNYGYTF.

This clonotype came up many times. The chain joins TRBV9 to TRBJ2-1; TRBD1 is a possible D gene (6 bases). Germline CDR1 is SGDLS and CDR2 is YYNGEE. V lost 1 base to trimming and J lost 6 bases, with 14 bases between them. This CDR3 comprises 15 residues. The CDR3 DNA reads TGTGCCAGCAGCGTAAGTGCAGGGGTGAGCAATGAGCAGTTCTTC. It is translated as CASSVSAGVSNEQFF. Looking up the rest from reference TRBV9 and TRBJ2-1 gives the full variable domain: DSGVTQTPKHLITATGQRVTLRCSPRSGDLSVYWYQQSLDQGLQFLIQYYNGEERAKGNILERFSAQQFPDLHSELNLSSLELGDSALYFCASSVSAGVSNEQFFGPGTRLTVL.

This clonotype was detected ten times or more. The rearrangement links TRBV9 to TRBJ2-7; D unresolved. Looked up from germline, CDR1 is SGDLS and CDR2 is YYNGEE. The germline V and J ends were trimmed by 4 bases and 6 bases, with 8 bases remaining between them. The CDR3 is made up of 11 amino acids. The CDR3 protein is CASSPGSEQYF. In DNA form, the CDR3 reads TGTGCCAGCAGCCCCGGTAGCGAGCAGTACTTC.

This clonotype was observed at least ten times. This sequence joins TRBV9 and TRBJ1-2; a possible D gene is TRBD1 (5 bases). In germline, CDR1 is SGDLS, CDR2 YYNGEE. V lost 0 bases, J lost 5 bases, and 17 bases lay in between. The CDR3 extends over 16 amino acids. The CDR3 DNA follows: TGTGCCAGCAGCGTAGATCCCACTGGGACGGTTTATGGCTACACCTTC. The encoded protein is CASSVDPTGTVYGYTF.

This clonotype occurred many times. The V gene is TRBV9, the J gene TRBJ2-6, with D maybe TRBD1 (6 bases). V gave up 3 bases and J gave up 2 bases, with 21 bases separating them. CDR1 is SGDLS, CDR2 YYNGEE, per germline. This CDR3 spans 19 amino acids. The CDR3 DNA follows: TGTGCCAGCAGCGCCAGACCGGGACACCTCCAAACTGGGGCCAACGTCCTGACTTTC. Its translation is CASSARPGHLQTGANVLTF.

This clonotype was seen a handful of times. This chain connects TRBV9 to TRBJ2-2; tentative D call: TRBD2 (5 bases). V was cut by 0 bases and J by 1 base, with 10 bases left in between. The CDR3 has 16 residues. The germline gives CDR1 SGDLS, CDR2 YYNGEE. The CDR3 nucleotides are TGTGCCAGCAGCGTAGGTTTGGGGAGGAACACCGGGGAGCTGTTTTTT. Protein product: CASSVGLGRNTGELFF. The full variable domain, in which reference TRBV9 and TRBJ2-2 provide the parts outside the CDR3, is DSGVTQTPKHLITATGQRVTLRCSPRSGDLSVYWYQQSLDQGLQFLIQYYNGEERAKGNILERFSAQQFPDLHSELNLSSLELGDSALYFCASSVGLGRNTGELFFGEGSRLTVL.

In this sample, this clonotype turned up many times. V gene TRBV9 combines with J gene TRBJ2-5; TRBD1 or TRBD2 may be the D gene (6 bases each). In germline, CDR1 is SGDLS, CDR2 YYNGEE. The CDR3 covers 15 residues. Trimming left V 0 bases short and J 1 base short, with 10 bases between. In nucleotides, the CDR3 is TGTGCCAGCAGCGTAGACAGGGAGGCCCAAGAGACCCAGTACTTC. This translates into CASSVDREAQETQYF. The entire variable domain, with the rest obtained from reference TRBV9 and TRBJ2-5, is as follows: DSGVTQTPKHLITATGQRVTLRCSPRSGDLSVYWYQQSLDQGLQFLIQYYNGEERAKGNILERFSAQQFPDLHSELNLSSLELGDSALYFCASSVDREAQETQYFGPGTRLLVL.

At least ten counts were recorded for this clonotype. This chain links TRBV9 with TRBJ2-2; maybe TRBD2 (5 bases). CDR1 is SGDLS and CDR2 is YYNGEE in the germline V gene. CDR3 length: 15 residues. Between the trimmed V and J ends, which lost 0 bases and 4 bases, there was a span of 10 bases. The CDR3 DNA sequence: TGTGCCAGCAGCGTAGCGGGAAAGGCCACCGGGGAGCTGTTTTTT. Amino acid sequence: CASSVAGKATGELFF.

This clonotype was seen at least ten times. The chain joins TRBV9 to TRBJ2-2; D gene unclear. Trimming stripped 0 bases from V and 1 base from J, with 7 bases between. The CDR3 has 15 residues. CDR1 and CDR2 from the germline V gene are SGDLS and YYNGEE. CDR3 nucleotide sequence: TGTGCCAGCAGCGTAGGGCCCATGAACACCGGGGAGCTGTTTTTT. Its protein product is CASSVGPMNTGELFF.

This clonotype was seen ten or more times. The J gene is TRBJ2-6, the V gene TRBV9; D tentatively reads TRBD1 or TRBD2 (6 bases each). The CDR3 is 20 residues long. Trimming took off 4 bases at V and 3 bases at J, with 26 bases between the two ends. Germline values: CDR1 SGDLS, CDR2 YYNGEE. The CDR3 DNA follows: TGTGCCAGCAGCACACCCCTCCGGGGGAACAGGGCGGTTGGGGCCAACGTCCTGACTTTC. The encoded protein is CASSTPLRGNRAVGANVLTF.

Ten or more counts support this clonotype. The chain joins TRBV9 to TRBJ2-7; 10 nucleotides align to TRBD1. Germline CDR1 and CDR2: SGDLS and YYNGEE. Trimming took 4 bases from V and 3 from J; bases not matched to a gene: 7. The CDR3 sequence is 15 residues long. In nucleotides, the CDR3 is TGTGCCAGCAGCTTACGGGACAGGGGCTTCTACGAGCAGTACTTC. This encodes CASSLRDRGFYEQYF. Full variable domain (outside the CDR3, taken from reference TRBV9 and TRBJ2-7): DSGVTQTPKHLITATGQRVTLRCSPRSGDLSVYWYQQSLDQGLQFLIQYYNGEERAKGNILERFSAQQFPDLHSELNLSSLELGDSALYFCASSLRDRGFYEQYFGPGTRLTVT.